A single sample is the source of the 6 T cell receptor beta chains below, sequenced in a study of blood T cell repertoires in COVID-19. Using immunoSEQ multiplex PCR, the repertoire was profiled, and TCRdb retains in-frame clones only, with some absent. The table includes some 270,000 clones, 75% to 90% detected once. Sequencing used PBMCs or T cells enriched from blood (not recorded which). The receptors derive from a woman under 40 who had recovered from COVID-19.

The chain joins TRBV28 to TRBJ2-1, with TRBD2 as a possible D gene (6 bases). Germline values: CDR1 MDHEN, CDR2 SYDVKM. V lost 4 bases and J 1 base, leaving 17 bases between the germline ends. This CDR3 has 17 amino acids. CDR3 in DNA: TGTGCCAGCAGTTCTCGGGACTGGGCCCGATCCTACAATGAGCAGTTCTTC. Protein product: CASSSRDWARSYNEQFF.

The chain links TRBV9 to TRBJ1-1; D is ambiguous. Trimming removed 5 bases at V and 5 bases at J, with 13 bases between. Germline V gene data show CDR1 as SGDLS and CDR2 as YYNGEE. The CDR3 consists of 13 residues. The CDR3 region is CASRPGGRTEAFF. DNA of the CDR3: TGTGCCAGCAGACCAGGAGGGAGGACTGAAGCTTTCTTT. The full variable domain, completed using reference TRBV9 and TRBJ1-1, is DSGVTQTPKHLITATGQRVTLRCSPRSGDLSVYWYQQSLDQGLQFLIQYYNGEERAKGNILERFSAQQFPDLHSELNLSSLELGDSALYFCASRPGGRTEAFFGQGTRLTVV.

The J gene is TRBJ2-7, the V gene TRBV9, with 11 bases matching TRBD1. V dropped 0 bases and J dropped 4; count of bases not matched to a gene: 12. Germline V gene data show CDR1 as SGDLS and CDR2 as YYNGEE. The CDR3 runs 18 residues. DNA of the CDR3: TGTGCCAGCAGCGTAGCTACTCTTACGGGACAGGGGGAATACGAGCAGTACTTC. Its protein product is CASSVATLTGQGEYEQYF.

The chain recombines TRBV2 with TRBJ2-5, with D perhaps TRBD1 (5 bases). Germline loops: CDR1 SNHLY, CDR2 FYNNEI. The CDR3 is 17 amino acids. V dropped 6 bases and J dropped 4 bases, with 24 bases sitting between them. The CDR3 loop is CASRPRVLALVGETQYF. Here the CDR3 DNA reads TGTGCCAGCAGGCCCAGGGTGTTGGCCCTTGTTGGAGAGACCCAGTACTTC.

Worth noting for this clone: Distinct nucleotide sequences in the sample also encode this CDR3. The chain couples TRBV18 to TRBJ1-2; D perhaps matches TRBD1 (5 bases). The CDR3 loop spans 13 amino acids. V shed 3 bases and J shed 6 bases, with 11 bases lying between them. Looked up from germline, CDR1 is KGHSH and CDR2 is LQKENI. The chain's CDR3 is CASSPGQGDGYTF. Written as DNA, the CDR3 is TGTGCCAGCTCACCCGGTCAGGGCGATGGCTACACCTTC.

V and J are TRBV18 and TRBJ2-1; D possibly corresponds to TRBD1 (6 bases). This CDR3 contains 18 residues. Trimming removed 3 bases at V and 9 bases at J, with 27 bases between. Germline CDR1 is KGHSH and CDR2 is LQKENI. The CDR3 DNA follows: TGTGCCAGCTCACCCCTAGGCGGAACGGGACACCACTCCACTGAGCAGTTCTTC. Its protein product is CASSPLGGTGHHSTEQFF. The full variable domain, completed using reference TRBV18 and TRBJ2-1, is NAGVMQNPRHLVRRRGQEARLRCSPMKGHSHVYWYRQLPEEGLKFMVYLQKENIIDESGMPKERFSAEFPKEGPSILRIQQVVRGDSAAYFCASSPLGGTGHHSTEQFFGPGTRLTVL.